The 12 T cell receptor beta chains listed next were all sequenced from one sample in a study of blood T cell repertoires in COVID-19. Sequenced by immunoSEQ multiplex PCR; TCRdb stores in-frame clones only, minus some. The sample has approximately 170,000 clones; approximately 80% are singletons. The sequenced material came from peripheral blood. The receptors were gathered from a man between 65 and 80 years old who had recovered from COVID-19.

This clone was seen many times. This chain joins TRBV7-9 and TRBJ2-1; 7 bases match TRBD1. V was clipped by 6 bases and J by 8 bases; unmatched bases: 4. The CDR3 is 12 residues long. Germline CDR1 SEHNR, CDR2 FQNEAQ (reference sequence). The CDR3 DNA follows: TGTGCCAGCAGGCGACAGGGACATGAGCAGTTCTTC. It codes for CASRRQGHEQFF.

The genes are TRBV5-1 and TRBJ2-1; D is uncertain. Trimming took off 3 bases at V and 8 bases at J, with 15 bases between the two ends. CDR1 is SGHRS, CDR2 YFSETQ, per germline. This CDR3 is 14 amino acids long. CDR3 sequence (DNA): TGCGCCAGCAGCTCCGGGTCCCAAATCGATGAGCAGTTCTTC. Its protein is CASSSGSQIDEQFF.

This chain uses TRBV4-1 with TRBJ1-5; no reliable D call. CDR3 length equals 15 residues. Trimming shortened V by 0 bases and J by 7 bases, and 13 bases separated the two germline ends. CDR1 and CDR2 (germline): MGHRA, YSYEKL. CDR3 residues: CASSQELGGFQPQHF. The DNA for the CDR3 is TGCGCCAGCAGCCAAGAATTGGGAGGTTTCCAGCCCCAGCATTTT.

The V call is TRBV5-5, the J call TRBJ1-1; TRBD1 aligns across 7 bases. The V and J ends lost 4 bases and 1 base, in that order; junction bases with no gene match: 7. CDR3 length: 15 amino acids. The germline gives CDR1 SGHKS, CDR2 YYEKEE (reference sequence). For the CDR3, the DNA is TGTGCCAGCAGCGTCACGACAGGGACGAACACTGAAGCTTTCTTT. It translates to CASSVTTGTNTEAFF.

The V call is TRBV28, the J call TRBJ1-2; no reliable D call. The germline gives CDR1 MDHEN, CDR2 SYDVKM. CDR3 size: 12 residues. V shed 7 bases and J shed 8 bases, with 14 bases lying between them. Written as DNA, the CDR3 is TGTGCCAGCAAAAGTCTTTCGAGAGGCTACACCTTC. Translating gives CASKSLSRGYTF.

CDR3 sequence reads: CASSEWGTGRSLYNEQFF. The CDR3, as DNA: TGTGCCAGCAGTGAATGGGGGACAGGGCGATCCCTCTACAATGAGCAGTTCTTC. The chain has TRBV6-1 and TRBJ2-1, with 9 bases lining up with TRBD1. Germline trimming cut 2 bases from V and 3 bases from J; bases unmatched to any gene: 11. The germline gives CDR1 MNHNS, CDR2 SASEGT. This CDR3 contains 18 residues.

The V call is TRBV19, the J call TRBJ2-7; perhaps TRBD2 as D (6 bases). The CDR3 is made up of 15 amino acids. Germline-derived CDR1 and CDR2 are LNHDA and SQIVND (reference sequence). V lost 5 bases, J lost 1 base, and 15 bases lay in between. CDR3 nucleotides: TGTGCCAGTAGTCGGGACTTTTCGGGATCCTACGAGCAGTACTTC. This encodes CASSRDFSGSYEQYF.

This chain links TRBV5-1 with TRBJ1-4; D is perhaps TRBD1 (5 bases). Between the trimmed V and J ends, which lost 0 bases and 7 bases, there was a span of 7 bases. The CDR3 loop spans 13 amino acids. Per germline, CDR1 SGHRS and CDR2 YFSETQ. The CDR3 here is CASSLARGEKLFF. In DNA form, the CDR3 reads TGCGCCAGCAGCTTGGCAAGGGGTGAAAAACTGTTTTTT.

V gene TRBV7-2 combines with J gene TRBJ1-3; D unclear. The CDR3 sequence is 17 residues long. Trimming stripped 2 bases from V and 3 bases from J, with 17 bases between. Looked up from germline, CDR1 is SGHTA and CDR2 is FQGNSA. CDR3 amino acids: CASSLRGSGPGGNTIYF. The CDR3 coding sequence is TGTGCCAGCAGCTTACGGGGAAGCGGTCCTGGTGGAAACACCATATATTTT. Full variable domain (missing parts from reference TRBV7-2 and TRBJ1-3): GAGVSQSPSNKVTEKGKDVELRCDPISGHTALYWYRQSLGQGLEFLIYFQGNSAPDKSGLPSDRFSAERTGGSVSTLTIQRTQQEDSAVYLCASSLRGSGPGGNTIYFGEGSWLTVV.

The chain couples TRBV3-1 (or the pseudogene TRBV3-2) to TRBJ2-2; 9 bases line up with TRBD2. The CDR3 extends over 16 amino acids. Looked up from germline, CDR1 is LGHDT and CDR2 is YNNKEL (reference sequence). V lost 0 bases and J lost 7; bases outside the gene matches: 6. This chain's CDR3 is CASSQDRLAGYGELFF. In nucleotides, the CDR3 is TGTGCCAGCAGCCAAGATAGGCTAGCGGGATACGGGGAGCTGTTTTTT.

The chain employs TRBV18 and TRBJ2-2; no clear D. Per the germline V gene, CDR1 is KGHSH and CDR2 is LQKENI. Trimming cost V 6 bases and J 6 bases, with 14 bases left between them. CDR3 size: 14 residues. CDR3 region: CASSPSAPPGELFF. The CDR3 coding sequence is TGTGCCAGCTCCCCATCCGCGCCGCCCGGGGAGCTGTTTTTT.

The sample holds one count of this clone. The V gene is TRBV3-1 (or the pseudogene TRBV3-2), the J gene TRBJ2-7, with TRBD2 matching over 10 bases. Germline CDR1 LGHDT, CDR2 YNNKEL (reference sequence). Germline trimming cut 1 base from V and 1 base from J; bases unmatched to any gene: 4. The CDR3 is 16 residues long. CDR3 in amino acids: CASSQASGGFSYEQYF. The DNA of the CDR3 is TGTGCCAGCAGCCAAGCTAGCGGGGGATTTTCCTACGAGCAGTACTTC.